The sequence of this TCR beta chain was determined in a study of cytomegalovirus exposure and HLA in healthy donors (dated by TCRdb to the late 2010s). Some background on the complete study: In an earlier analysis of approximately 640 of the donors, approximately 260 Gb of sequence data and some 100 million unique TCR beta sequences from 180 million or so T cells were reported. An early release that covered about 640 HLA-typed donors contained around 300 gigabases of sequencing data and roughly 84 million unique TCR sequences. The genetic ancestry cluster associated with self-reported Caucasian donors included approximately 85% of the roughly 400 genotyped donors. The aim of the study was to test whether cataloging public T cell receptors could identify signatures of past pathogen exposure. Using immunosequencing, the study profiled T cell repertoires from roughly 650 subjects and related those repertoires to cytomegalovirus serostatus. Besides the first cohort of 500 to 700 subjects, a separate validation cohort made up of 120 different subjects was used. To predict cytomegalovirus infection status, the study brought together high-throughput TCR immunosequencing, statistical association of individual TCRs with disease status, and machine learning. A later analysis re-examined previously published TCR beta repertoires from roughly 720 donors and added high-resolution HLA genotyping to investigate patterns of TCR occurrence. The later analysis used no new phenotypic data to find candidate immune exposures, relying instead on TCR beta sequences and their occurrence across donors. An earlier analysis of approximately 640 of the donors applied high-throughput TCR beta sequencing to assess whether each TCR beta V gene segment acted as functional or pseudogenic. Donor age, sex, ethnicity and CMV serostatus were compiled alongside the repertoire data. In a later genetic analysis, genome-wide SNP genotypes for about three fifths of the roughly 670 donors were used, and that subset was treated as a discovery cohort. Every repertoire in the discovery cohort had been generated on one and the same sequencing platform. HLA typing covered class I and class II loci at four-digit resolution. Typing coverage differed by locus: A, B, C, DRB1 and DQB1 were typed in about 620-640 donors, DQA1 in 500 to 550, DPA1 in around 600, and DPB1 in about 450. Because of strong linkage in the cohort, five DR-DQ haplotypes were treated as single units for association and clustering. Across approximately 420 genotyped donors of the cohort, an average of 235,054 unique TCR beta nucleotide sequences per donor were sequenced, and roughly 20% of those sequences were non-productive.

The cohort was made up of roughly 670 healthy bone marrow donors. Cohort members were all nominally healthy when sampled, although unrecorded immune exposures were likely present. The donor was CMV seronegative and belonged to the group of over 350 seronegative cohort members. Each donor provided a peripheral blood sample, and peripheral blood mononuclear cells were used for TCR beta sequencing. Genomic DNA extraction from the blood cell samples was performed with the Qiagen DNeasy Blood Extraction Kit. Comment on this clone: No cognate antigen has been identified for it.

Study-wide findings and limitations: In a later analysis, most CMV-associated TCR beta chains were found to appear HLA-restricted, with HLA associations seemingly driven largely by CMV exposure. Because counts were too low, about 18 rarely observed V segments, including chromosome 9 orphons, were left out of the earlier analysis of approximately 500 of the donors. In an earlier analysis of some 550 of the donors, most TCR beta V segments were observed in productive rearrangements about 87% or about 30% of the time, broadly matching IMGT annotations. According to a later analysis, parvovirus B19, influenza, CMV and Epstein-Barr virus appeared linked to several top co-occurrence clusters. A later genetic analysis reported fewer N-insertions in productive TCRs among donors in an Asian-associated ancestry cluster than the roughly 650-donor mean. Most TCR sequences were observed very rarely across donors, whereas some public TCRs were present in many individuals. In a later analysis, HLA-associated TCR beta chains showed more clonal expansion and lower generation probabilities than non-associated chains that were equally common. For the cohort, immune exposure information was limited to CMV serostatus. In vitro tests confirmed that a few of the cytomegalovirus-associated TCR beta chains recognize cytomegalovirus antigens. V-gene and J-gene trimming of TCR beta chains was associated with a missense DCLRE1C variant in a later genetic analysis, and the association was replicated in an independent cohort. A cluster of highly shared sequence variants was judged likely to represent a technical artifact of the sequencing pipeline. The classifier was reported to diagnose cytomegalovirus status with high specificity and sensitivity in both the original cohort and the validation cohort. A later analysis found that TCR association rates varied across HLA loci, with DRB1 alleles showing the most associated TCRs and HLA-C alleles the fewest. Linkage disequilibrium might explain the correlated functional status among segregating V segments, but an unknown experimental factor could not be excluded. Because HLA typing was missing for some donors at each locus, association tests included only the typed subset. A further reported finding was that TCR beta sequences accurately predicted the HLA-A and HLA-B alleles for most subjects in the first cohort. Only TCR beta chains were sequenced in this cohort, and the absence of alpha or paired-chain data limited detectable features. Specific HLA alleles were associated with 16,951 TCR beta sequences at a false discovery rate of 0.05 in a later analysis. When HLA alleles, especially DR and DQ, strongly co-occurred, attributing TCR associations to individual alleles was difficult. The presence/absence analyses assumed that sequencing depth was roughly uniform across donors, and that assumption may not be true. The authors suggested that the approach could potentially be extended to other disease states and immunological phenotypes. In the study, around 150 TCR beta chains were listed as associated with cytomegalovirus. The 87-base-pair reads could not distinguish some IMGT-functional V segments, including TRBV6-2 and TRBV6-3, so those segments were excluded.

There are 13 amino acids in the CDR3, from cysteine to phenylalanine inclusive. The sequence is cut down to CDR3 DNA, 39 bases in frame from base 1. According to the germline V gene, CDR1 reads SNHLY and CDR2 reads FYNNEI. V drops 3 bases and J drops 1 base, leaving 6 bases in between. Receptor libraries were prepared by the immunoSEQ multiplex PCR assay. The multiplex PCR relied on a mix of 60 forward primers for TCR Vbeta segments and 13 reverse primers for TCR Jbeta segments. Amplification of the CDR3 region of rearranged TCR beta genes was performed with a multiplex PCR assay on genomic DNA. The amplified TCR beta libraries were sequenced on the Illumina HiSeq System as 87-base-pair reads. On the study's bioinformatics: A later analysis tallied 80 million to 95 million unique TCR beta chains across the 650 to 750 repertoires, and approximately 12 million of those chains were shared by two or more donors. Raw reads were error-corrected and collapsed into unique sequences by a nearest-neighbor algorithm in which closely related sequences were merged to remove PCR and sequencing errors. To assign V, D and J gene segments, CDR3 sequences were aligned to IMGT reference sequences. For a sequence to be retained, at least a six-nucleotide match to both a V gene segment and a J gene segment was required. Rearrangements were classified as productive when the CDR3 lacked stop codons and remained in frame with V and J, and all other rearrangements were classified as non-productive. CDR3 was defined by IMGT convention, running from the second conserved V-encoded cysteine to the conserved J-encoded phenylalanine. The earlier analysis of 450 to 750 of the donors excluded any sequence lacking an unambiguous match to a single V gene segment. An earlier analysis of about 600 of the donors called V segments functional above 56.7% productive rearrangements and segregating when the between-donor standard deviation exceeded 5%. To diagnose cytomegalovirus status from the catalog of TCR beta chain sequences, a statistical classification framework was built. In a later analysis, TCR nucleotide sequences were compared against IMGT/GENE-DB human TR gene sequences so that V and J genes could be assigned. Using the TCRdist pipeline, a later analysis assigned CDR3 sequences along with most-parsimonious VDJ recombination scenarios. In a later analysis, each TCR beta chain was defined by its CDR3 amino acid sequence together with its V-gene family, and reads without a unique V-gene family were excluded. In a later analysis, around 600 highly shared, low-generation-probability nucleotide sequences were removed to address suspected cross-contamination and a sequencing artifact. In a later analysis, a clonal expansion index for each public chain was calculated from normalized within-repertoire ranks of inferred template counts. In a later analysis, generation probabilities were computed using a VDJ recombination model fitted to out-of-frame rearrangements, and the results were checked against IGoR. In a later analysis, hypergeometric tests were used to score TCR-TCR, TCR-HLA and TCR-CMV co-occurrence, with a repertoire-size bias correction applied to TCR pairs. In a later analysis, false discovery rates were estimated by permuting HLA or CMV assignments 20 times. A later analysis grouped co-occurring TCRs with DBSCAN, adding TCRdist sequence similarity when clustering within HLA-allele-positive subsets. For co-occurrence clustering, repertoires with fewer than 30,000 or more than 120,000 public chains were excluded, along with roughly 5 repertoires with anomalous nucleotide sharing. TCRdb retrieved this table from immuneACCESS and kept in-frame rearrangements only. Not all clones are present; in checked studies, unresolved V genes account for under half, and no reason is known for the remainder. That table is the source of V, J and clone size, and D and trimming were worked out from the DNA. The sample's own table lists some 130,000 clones. The ten largest clones represent approximately 1.8% of the sample.

The rearranged chain carries TRBV2 and TRBJ1-1, with the D segment identity uncertain. Sequencing input: PBMCs. The TCR sequence derives from a man aged 18 to 29 in good health and CMV-seronegative. The nucleotide sequence reads TGTGCCAGCAGTGACCAGGAGAACACTGAAGCTTTCTTT. Protein translation: CASSDQENTEAFF.